This T cell receptor (beta chain) emerged from a study of shared T cell receptors in the human thymus. Measured with immunoSEQ multiplex PCR; TCRdb has only the in-frame clones, and not every one. The data hold roughly 660,000 clones, with approximately 88% observed a single time. Germline CDR1 reads LNHDA; CDR2 reads SQIVND (reference sequence). This CDR3 has 12 amino acids. The same data also contributed to another study, on human thymus T cells. This second report adds: Samples came from healthy Finnish infants during open corrective cardiac surgery. Corrective cardiac operations yielded the resected thymus tissue. Gene usage for V and J segments appeared biased in thymic and blood repertoires. Among unrelated individuals, related research reported thymic repertoires that overlapped highly.

V and J are TRBV19 and TRBJ2-3; 8 bases are shared with TRBD1. This TCR derives from a boy under two years old with a congenital heart defect. Sequencing was done on a sample of thymocytes. The CDR3 DNA sequence: TGTGTCGACAGGGGAGGCACAGATACGCAGTATTTT. Amino acid sequence: CVDRGGTDTQYF.